This T cell receptor (beta chain) was retrieved from a study of vaccination and CD4 T cells after COVID-19. Germline CDR1 is WNHNN and CDR2 is SYGVQD (reference sequence). With V trimmed by 1 base and J by 7 bases, 6 bases remained unmatched. CDR3 size: 14 residues. Researchers used the Oncomine TCR Beta short-read assay to sequence DNA from cultured CD4+ T cells. CD4+ T cells were cultured, and genomic DNA was extracted from them. MiXCR, run by TCRdb on the PCR reads, gives a single entry per CDR3 protein. The sample yields roughly 12,000 distinct CDR3 sequences, 30% to 35% seen once. Documented treatment: roughly ten-day PBMC culture with coronavirus spike peptide pools or control peptides (ViraFEST assay). Study observations and caveats: For convalescent patients, 304 of the 307 vaccine-specific clones analyzed were classified as spike mono-reactive.

In the case of this clonotype: As yet, its antigen is unknown.

The genes are TRBV10-1 and TRBJ2-7; 8 positions agree with TRBD2. The input for sequencing was CD4+ T cells from blood, cultured in vitro, taken before SARS-CoV-2 vaccination. The TCR sequence derives from a human donor who received a COVID-19 vaccine. CDR3 nucleotides: TGCGCCAGCAGTGAGTTCGGGGGGGCGGAAGAGCAGTACTTC. Translating gives CASSEFGGAEEQYF.